A single sample gave rise to the 13 T cell receptor beta chains below, sequenced in a study of blood T cell repertoires in COVID-19. Assay used: immunoSEQ multiplex PCR; TCRdb lists only in-frame clones, some missing. In the table there are approximately 100,000 clones, approximately 80% of which are singletons. The specimen sequenced was peripheral blood. The origin of the receptors is a human donor in a cohort sampled during active COVID-19.

The chain joins TRBV19 to TRBJ1-2; 10 bases agree with TRBD1. With 6 bases clipped from V and 6 bases from J, the junction kept 7 bases outside the gene matches. Germline V lookup: CDR1 LNHDA, CDR2 SQIVND (reference sequence). The CDR3 has 14 amino acids. The CDR3 nucleotides are TGTGCCAGTAGGGACAGGGGGGGGGAAGATGGCTACACCTTC. It codes for CASRDRGGEDGYTF.

The chain couples TRBV12-5 to TRBJ1-6; D remains unclear. V dropped 6 bases and J dropped 0 bases, with 18 bases sitting between them. The CDR3 runs to 18 residues. Germline lookup yields CDR1 LGHNT and CDR2 FRNRAP. Written as DNA, the CDR3 is TGTGCTAGTGGCCGGAGGACGGACCCGAGCTCCTATAATTCACCCCTCCACTTT. This translates into CASGRRTDPSSYNSPLHF.

The chain uses TRBV27 and TRBJ2-3; 7 nucleotides line up with TRBD1. The germline gives CDR1 MNHEY, CDR2 SMNVEV (reference sequence). V lost 8 bases and J lost 2; bases outside the gene matches: 7. The CDR3 runs 14 residues. CDR3 sequence reads: CASGLGQFTDTQYF. CDR3 nucleotides: TGTGCCAGCGGGTTGGGACAGTTCACAGATACGCAGTATTTT.

The J gene is TRBJ1-2, the V gene TRBV27, with D uncertain. The ends were cut back, 10 bases at V and 5 bases at J, with 11 bases in the middle. The CDR3 contains 11 residues. Looked up from germline, CDR1 is MNHEY and CDR2 is SMNVEV (reference sequence). The CDR3, as DNA: TGTGCCACCAGAGGACTGTATGGCTACACCTTC. Its protein is CATRGLYGYTF.

The chain has TRBV12-3 or TRBV12-4 and TRBJ2-4; D is unresolved. This CDR3 comprises 13 residues. V was cut by 7 bases and J by 0 bases, with 7 bases left in between. DNA for the CDR3: TGTGCCAGCACGTCCCTAGCCAAAAACATTCAGTACTTC. Its translation is CASTSLAKNIQYF.

This chain connects TRBV5-1 to TRBJ1-1; the match to TRBD1 covers 8 bases. CDR3 size: 16 residues. J was trimmed by 4 bases and V by 3 bases; bases with no gene match: 11. CDR1 SGHRS and CDR2 YFSETQ come from the germline V gene. DNA of the CDR3: TGCGCCAGCAGCTCCACACAGGGGGGAGGTGGCACTGAAGCTTTCTTT. It specifies CASSSTQGGGGTEAFF.

The chain recombines TRBV19 with TRBJ1-5; 9 bases line up with TRBD1. Germline loops: CDR1 LNHDA, CDR2 SQIVND (reference sequence). CDR3 length equals 16 residues. Trimming cost V 6 bases and J 3 bases; bases outside gene matches: 9. CDR3 region: CASRRSGQGNNQPQHF. The CDR3 DNA follows: TGTGCCAGTAGAAGATCCGGACAGGGGAACAATCAGCCCCAGCATTTT.

The gene calls are TRBV7-9 and TRBJ1-2; D is uncertain. The CDR3 is made up of 13 amino acids. Germline CDR1 SEHNR, CDR2 FQNEAQ (reference sequence). V was shortened by 2 bases and J by 6 bases, with 10 bases between the two germline ends. The CDR3 region is CASSLLRADGYTF. The DNA for the CDR3 is TGTGCCAGCAGCTTATTACGAGCGGATGGCTACACCTTC.

This chain joins TRBV11-2 and TRBJ2-1; TRBD2 matches 10 bases. The germline CDR1 and CDR2 sequences are SGHAT and FQNNGV. The CDR3 runs 16 residues. The V segment lost 4 bases and the J segment 0 bases; nucleotides outside the gene matches: 3. CDR3: CASSSLAGNSYNEQFF. The CDR3 DNA sequence: TGTGCCAGCAGCTCACTAGCGGGAAACTCCTACAATGAGCAGTTCTTC.

The CDR3 region is CASSQDGLAGGSYNEQFF. CDR3 DNA: TGCGCCAGCAGCCAAGATGGGCTAGCGGGAGGTTCCTACAATGAGCAGTTCTTC. This chain links TRBV4-3 with TRBJ2-1; 11 bases fit TRBD2. The J segment lost 1 base and the V segment lost 0 bases, leaving 5 bases of the junction unmatched. Germline V gives CDR1 LGHNA, CDR2 YSLEER. The CDR3 totals 18 residues.

The chain joins TRBV19 to TRBJ1-3, with D tentatively TRBD1 (5 bases). Germline V gene data show CDR1 as LNHDA and CDR2 as SQIVND (reference sequence). V was trimmed by 5 bases and J by 4 bases, leaving 15 bases between them. The CDR3 loop spans 15 amino acids. CDR3 nucleotides: TGTGCCAGTAGTCTAGCCGGGACTCCCGGAAACACCATATATTTT. This translates into CASSLAGTPGNTIYF.

This CDR3 reads CASSPEGSRYEKLFF. CDR3 sequence (DNA): TGTGCCAGCTCACCTGAGGGCTCCCGGTATGAAAAACTGTTTTTT. This sequence joins TRBV18 and TRBJ1-4; no clear D. Germline V gene sequence: CDR1 KGHSH, CDR2 LQKENI. V was trimmed by 3 bases and J by 6 bases, leaving 14 bases between them. The CDR3 spans 15 residues.

V is TRBV24-1 and J is TRBJ1-5; D remains unclear. CDR1 KGHDR and CDR2 SFDVKD come from the germline V gene. CDR3 size: 16 residues. The germline V and J ends were trimmed by 2 bases and 5 bases, with 15 bases remaining between them. CDR3 in DNA: TGTGCCACCAGTGATTCTAGTTCCCGGACTTATCAGCCCCAGCATTTT. Protein product: CATSDSSSRTYQPQHF.